The 27 T cell receptor beta chains in this list originate from one sample, sequenced in a study of tumor and adjacent non-tumor tissue in lung cancer. No cell sorting was done before RNA was extracted from the tissue. TCRbeta libraries were built with three rounds of nested PCR, modified from ARM-PCR. TCRdb reanalysed the multiplex PCR reads using MiXCR and keeps one entry per CDR3 protein. The profile shows around 210,000 distinct CDR3 sequences, roughly 70% of them singletons. What was sequenced was lung tumor tissue. These receptors originate from a man aged 55-75 years with non-small cell lung cancer.

This chain links TRBV12-5 with TRBJ2-1, with D perhaps matching TRBD1 (6 bases). This CDR3 region has 14 residues. Germline values: CDR1 LGHNT, CDR2 FRNRAP. Trimming stripped 5 bases from V and 4 bases from J, with 12 bases between. CDR3 bases: TGTGCTAGTGGTCCGGGACATAATTACAATGAGCAGTTCTTC. Translated, it gives CASGPGHNYNEQFF.

Details on this clonotype: One base away lies a much larger clone, so this may be a sequencing read error. The chain couples TRBV29-1 to TRBJ2-7; 7 nucleotides align to TRBD1. CDR1 SQVTM and CDR2 ANQGSEA come from the germline V gene. This CDR3 spans 12 amino acids. The CDR3 reads CSFNRGPNEQCF. The CDR3 coding sequence is TGCAGCTTTAACAGGGGACCTAACGAGCAGTGCTTC.

About this clonotype: A much larger clone sits a single nucleotide away, making a read error possible. The CDR3 here is CVSSLRPPTSGGGGQFF. The CDR3 nucleotides read TGTGTCAGCAGCTTAAGGCCCCCGACTAGCGGGGGAGGGGGGCAGTTCTTC. The chain is built from TRBV11-2 and TRBJ2-1; TRBD2 matches 12 bases. The CDR3 is made up of 17 amino acids. Germline V gene lookup returns CDR1 SGHAT and CDR2 FQNNGV.

This clonotype showed up just a few times. This sequence joins TRBV10-1 and TRBJ2-2; TRBD1 might be the D (6 bases). CDR1 and CDR2 from the germline V gene are WNHNN and SYGVQD (reference sequence). V shed 2 bases and J shed 5 bases, with 6 bases lying between them. The CDR3 is 13 amino acids. In DNA, the CDR3 is TGCGCCAGCAGTGAGACAGGGACCGGGGAGCTGTTTTTT. Translated: CASSETGTGELFF.

Notes on this clonotype: An end of the junction does not agree with germline; a read error may underlie this. This sequence joins TRBV29-1 and TRBJ1-2; D remains ambiguous. Germline CDR1 is SQVTM and CDR2 is ANQGSEA. The CDR3 loop spans 13 amino acids. The DNA of the CDR3 is TGCAGCGTTGGGACGAATCCAAAGTATGGCTACGCCTTC. Its translation: CSVGTNPKYGYAF.

The chain uses TRBV29-1 and TRBJ2-4, with D maybe TRBD1 (7 bases). The length of the CDR3 is 18 residues. In germline, CDR1 is SQVTM, CDR2 ANQGSEA. Trimming left V 2 bases short and J 3 bases short, with 23 bases between. The CDR3 loop is CSVEYPEGGRGVKNIQYF. CDR3 bases: TGCAGCGTTGAATACCCGGAGGGGGGCAGGGGGGTCAAAAACATTCAGTACTTC. Based on the CDR3 plus reference TRBV29-1 and TRBJ2-4, the full variable domain is SAVISQKPSRDICQRGTSLTIQCQVDSQVTMMFWYRQQPGQSLTLIATANQGSEATYESGFVIDKFPISRPNLTFSTLTVSNMSPEDSSIYLCSVEYPEGGRGVKNIQYFGAGTRLSVL.

The chain employs TRBV20-1 and TRBJ2-1; no reliable D call. The CDR3 totals 15 residues. Germline CDR1 reads DFQATT; CDR2 reads SNEGSKA (reference sequence). Trimming stripped 3 bases from V and 5 bases from J, with 17 bases between. This CDR3 is CSASSLSRRDNEQFF. CDR3 DNA sequence: TGCAGTGCTAGCTCTCTGTCGCGAAGGGACAATGAGCAGTTCTTC.

As concerns this clonotype: Since no conserved phenylalanine or tryptophan closes the CDR3, a read error is the likely cause. The chain has TRBV29-1 and TRBJ2-7; D unresolved. V lost 7 bases and J 5 bases, leaving 9 bases between the germline ends. This CDR3 is built from 10 residues. Germline assignment: CDR1 SQVTM and CDR2 ANQGSEA. The CDR3 protein is CSAQDDEQYS. The CDR3, as DNA: TGCAGCGCTCAAGATGACGAGCAGTACTCC.

About this clonotype itself: The CDR3 carries no conserved terminal phenylalanine or tryptophan, so it likely arises from a read error. The chain joins TRBV5-1 to TRBJ2-3, with TRBD2 identical over 8 bases. V shed 2 bases and J 4 bases; nucleotides not matched to a gene: 6. The CDR3 runs 15 residues. In germline, CDR1 is SGHRS, CDR2 YFSETQ. In DNA form, the CDR3 reads TGCGCCAGCAGCTTAAGCGGGAGTTCCGCAGATACGCAGTATTAT. Translation gives CASSLSGSSADTQYY.

The genes are TRBV4-2 and TRBJ2-2; the match to TRBD2 covers 9 bases. The CDR3 loop spans 18 amino acids. In germline, CDR1 is LGHNA, CDR2 YNFKEQ. V lost 0 bases and J lost 4; bases outside the gene matches: 9. CDR3 sequence (DNA): TGTGCCAGCAGCCAAGACACCCCCGTGACTAGCGGCACCGGGGAGCTGTTTTTT. It specifies CASSQDTPVTSGTGELFF.

This clonotype appeared once. V is TRBV20-1 and J is TRBJ1-6, with D possibly matching TRBD1 (5 bases). The V gene's germline CDR1 is DFQATT and CDR2 SNEGSKA (reference sequence). The CDR3 extends over 13 amino acids. The CDR3 sequence: CIAERQRDSPLHF. For the CDR3, the DNA is TGCATTGCGGAAAGACAGCGGGATTCACCCCTCCACTTT.

Remarks on this clonotype: An end of the junction does not agree with germline; a read error may underlie this. The chain combines TRBV11-2 with TRBJ2-1; TRBD2 might be the D (6 bases). The CDR3 covers 18 residues. Germline V gene data show CDR1 as SGHAT and CDR2 as FQNNGV. The DNA of the CDR3 is TGTGCCAGCAGCTCCACCATAGCGGAGGAATCCTCCTACAATGAGCAGCTCTTC. Translated: CASSSTIAEESSYNEQLF. The variable domain in full, with the rest retrieved from reference TRBV11-2 and TRBJ2-1, is EAGVAQSPRYKIIEKRQSVAFWCNPISGHATLYWYQQILGQGPKLLIQFQNNGVVDDSQLPKDRFSAERLKGVDSTLKIQPAKLEDSAVYLCASSSTIAEESSYNEQLFGPGTRLTVL.

This clonotype occurred a few times. The chain uses TRBV20-1 and TRBJ2-7, with 8 bases identical to TRBD1. Germline CDR1 reads DFQATT; CDR2 reads SNEGSKA (reference sequence). Losses at the gene ends were 6 bases for V and 0 bases for J; bases not matched to a gene: 10. The CDR3 loop spans 15 amino acids. The CDR3 here is CSATSRDRSSYEQYF. For the CDR3, the DNA is TGCAGTGCCACATCCCGGGACAGGAGCTCCTACGAGCAGTACTTC.

The chain recombines TRBV29-1 with TRBJ1-4, with D possibly TRBD1 on 5 matching bases. V was clipped by 4 bases and J by 8 bases, with 20 bases between them. CDR1 is SQVTM and CDR2 is ANQGSEA in the germline V gene. CDR3 size: 15 residues. The CDR3, as DNA: TGCAGCGTTGCCCCGGAACGGACATGGGGAGAAAAACTGTTTTTT. Translation: CSVAPERTWGEKLFF. The variable domain in full, completed from reference TRBV29-1 and TRBJ1-4, reads SAVISQKPSRDICQRGTSLTIQCQVDSQVTMMFWYRQQPGQSLTLIATANQGSEATYESGFVIDKFPISRPNLTFSTLTVSNMSPEDSSIYLCSVAPERTWGEKLFFGSGTQLSVL.

This clonotype was counted a few times. The DNA for the CDR3 is TGTGCCAGCAGCTTGGGGGGTACTAACTATGGCTACACCTTC. This codes for CASSLGGTNYGYTF. The V call is TRBV5-4, the J call TRBJ1-2; D unclear. Germline loops: CDR1 SGHNT, CDR2 YYREEE (reference sequence). V dropped 0 bases and J dropped 0 bases, with 6 bases sitting between them. This CDR3 is 14 amino acids long.

Remarks on this clonotype: This could be a read error, since a much larger clone is one nucleotide away. V is TRBV20-1 and J is TRBJ1-4; D is perhaps TRBD1 (6 bases). The CDR3 contains 14 residues. Germline loops: CDR1 DFQATT, CDR2 SNEGSKA (reference sequence). V was cut by 6 bases and J by 7 bases, with 18 bases left in between. CDR3 coding DNA: TGCAGTGCCCGATGGGGGCTCGCTAGTGAAAAACTGTTTTTT. As protein: CSARWGLASEKLFF.

This clonotype was detected a few times. The chain joins TRBV20-1 to TRBJ1-1; D is unresolved. Trimming removed 6 bases from V and 3 bases from J, with 17 bases in between. This CDR3 comprises 14 residues. Germline V CDR1 and CDR2: DFQATT, SNEGSKA (reference sequence). The CDR3 protein is CSAPRLGSDTEAFF. The CDR3 DNA is TGCAGTGCCCCGCGACTAGGGTCAGACACTGAAGCTTTCTTT.

Comments on this clonotype: Mismatch with germline at one junction end may stem from a read error. The chain is built from TRBV11-3 and TRBJ1-6, with a weak D call TRBD1 (6 bases). Looked up from germline, CDR1 is SGHNT and CDR2 is YENEEA. This CDR3 region has 15 residues. The CDR3 loop is CASTLTGKDNSPLHF. CDR3 coding DNA: TGTGCAAGCACCTTAACAGGGAAAGATAATTCACCCCTCCACTTT.

Points on this clonotype: At one end, the junction sequence differs from germline, possibly due to a read error. This sequence joins TRBV11-3 and TRBJ2-7; D is unresolved. The CDR3 is 14 residues long. Germline values: CDR1 SGHNT, CDR2 YENEEA. The CDR3 sequence: CVSSSDLMVHEQYF. The CDR3 DNA reads TGTGTCAGCAGCTCAGATCTCATGGTCCACGAGCAGTACTTC.

About this clonotype: A much larger clone differs from this one at a single base, so this may be a read error. The CDR3 nucleotides read TGCTGTGCTAGAGGGGACCGGGCCGACAATCAGCCCCAGCATTTT. Its protein product is CCARGDRADNQPQHF. This chain joins TRBV20-1 and TRBJ1-5; D may be TRBD1 (5 bases). The CDR3 runs to 15 residues. Germline values: CDR1 DFQATT, CDR2 SNEGSKA (reference sequence).

The V gene is TRBV6-2 or TRBV6-3, the J gene TRBJ2-2, with D perhaps matching TRBD2 (5 bases). CDR1 is MNHEY and CDR2 is SVGEGT in the germline V gene. V was pared by 6 bases and J by 6 bases, with 14 bases between. The CDR3 has 14 amino acids. Here the CDR3 reads CASRPPGKAGELFF. CDR3 in DNA: TGTGCCAGCAGGCCGCCGGGGAAGGCCGGGGAGCTGTTTTTT.

This clonotype was counted a single time. Relative to the germline gene, one junction end is altered; a read error may explain this. V gene TRBV29-1 combines with J gene TRBJ1-1; 9 nucleotides agree with TRBD1. Germline loops: CDR1 SQVTM, CDR2 ANQGSEA. This CDR3 region has 13 residues. The CDR3 sequence is CSTRTGASTEAYF. The DNA of the CDR3 is TGCAGCACCCGGACAGGGGCGAGCACTGAAGCTTACTTT. Full variable domain (remainder filled in from reference TRBV29-1 and TRBJ1-1): SAVISQKPSRDICQRGTSLTIQCQVDSQVTMMFWYRQQPGQSLTLIATANQGSEATYESGFVIDKFPISRPNLTFSTLTVSNMSPEDSSIYLCSTRTGASTEAYFGQGTRLTVV.

The CDR3 DNA reads TGTGCCAGCAGTACCCGGGGCCTGGCCTTCTATGGCTACACCTTC. Amino acid sequence: CASSTRGLAFYGYTF. The rearrangement links TRBV6-5 to TRBJ1-2; D is possibly TRBD1 (5 bases). This CDR3 region has 15 residues. Trimming shortened V by 5 bases and J by 4 bases, and 17 bases separated the two germline ends. Germline V gene lookup returns CDR1 MNHEY and CDR2 SVGAGI.

Remarks on this clonotype: A read error may be the cause here, since a much bigger clone is one base away. V is TRBV4-1 and J is TRBJ1-3; no definite D call. Germline V gene sequence: CDR1 MGHRA, CDR2 YSYEKL. Trimming took 2 bases from V and 3 from J, leaving 17 bases between them. The CDR3 runs 17 residues. CDR3: CASSQLIAGGFGNTIYF. DNA for the CDR3: TGCGCCAGCAGCCAACTAATTGCCGGTGGCTTTGGAAACACCATATATTTT.

In the case of this clonotype: A junction boundary mismatches the germline segment, possibly from a read error. This rearrangement joins TRBV5-4 to TRBJ2-1; the D gene is possibly TRBD2 (6 bases). Germline V gene data show CDR1 as SGHNT and CDR2 as YYREEE (reference sequence). The CDR3 has 13 residues. The CDR3 DNA reads TGTGCCTGCAGCTTGCTGGGACTGCCTATTTGGTTCTTC. This encodes CACSLLGLPIWFF.

The table lists this clonotype with a few counts. A much larger clone lies one base from this, so it may be a read error. The V and J genes are TRBV6-5 and TRBJ2-7; D ambiguous. The V gene's germline CDR1 is MNHEY and CDR2 SVGAGI. This CDR3 has 14 residues. DNA for the CDR3: TGTGCCAACAGTTACACGGCTAAGGGCTACGAGCAGTACTTC. Amino acids: CANSYTAKGYEQYF.

On this clonotype: A much larger clone lies one base from this, so it may be a read error. The chain has TRBV4-3 and TRBJ2-7; D possibly corresponds to TRBD1 (6 bases). The CDR3 totals 14 residues. CDR1 is LGHNA and CDR2 is YSLEER in the germline V gene. The V end lost 0 bases, the J end lost 2 bases, and 8 bases lay between the germline ends. CDR3 bases: TGCGCCAGCAGCCAAGAAAAGGGGGCCTACGAGCAGTACTTC. Residues: CASSQEKGAYEQYF.